Presented here are 25 T cell receptor beta chains from one specimen sequenced in a study of T cell responses to AZD1222 COVID-19 vaccine. The repertoire was sequenced with immunoSEQ multiplex PCR; TCRdb's copy has only in-frame clones and lacks some. This sample carries about 85,000 clones, 80% to 90% of them seen once, and the ten largest clones take less than 20%. The sequencing used peripheral blood, collected on day 0 of AZD1222 vaccination. These receptors all come from an adult in good health.

The V call is TRBV5-1, the J call TRBJ2-5; D unresolved. The CDR3 runs to 15 residues. Germline V CDR1 and CDR2: SGHRS, YFSETQ. Trimming removed 0 bases from V and 5 bases from J, with 14 bases in between. The CDR3 is CASSLVPGVRETQYF. DNA for the CDR3: TGCGCCAGCAGCTTGGTACCGGGTGTGAGGGAGACCCAGTACTTC.

This sequence joins TRBV28 and TRBJ2-1; 7 positions match TRBD1. Germline V gene lookup returns CDR1 MDHEN and CDR2 SYDVKM. After removal of 6 bases from V and 10 bases from J, the junction contained 12 bases not matched to a gene. The CDR3 runs to 14 residues. CDR3 nucleotides: TGTGCCAGCAGGCCCGGGACAGCAACCTCGGAGCAGTTCTTC. This encodes CASRPGTATSEQFF.

V and J are TRBV2 and TRBJ1-5, with D hard to call. The CDR3 runs to 14 residues. Germline assignment: CDR1 SNHLY and CDR2 FYNNEI. Trimming stripped 4 bases from V and 7 bases from J, with 14 bases between. The CDR3, as DNA: TGTGCCAGCAGTGGAAGAGCAGAACGCCAGCCCCAGCATTTT. It encodes CASSGRAERQPQHF.

This clone was detected only once. The chain carries TRBV5-8 and TRBJ2-2; unclear D gene. Between the trimmed V and J ends, which lost 5 bases and 7 bases, there was a span of 21 bases. CDR1 is SGHTS, CDR2 YDEGEE, per germline. The CDR3 extends over 16 amino acids. The CDR3 DNA reads as TGTGCCAGCAGTAACCCCTCGTCTCAGAATCGCGGGGAGCTGTTTTTT. Protein product: CASSNPSSQNRGELFF.

V and J are TRBV19 and TRBJ1-3, with 7 bases identical to TRBD1. V shed 7 bases, J shed 2 bases, and the junction held 8 bases outside the gene matches. Germline CDR1 is LNHDA and CDR2 is SQIVND (reference sequence). This CDR3 spans 15 amino acids. The CDR3 bases are TGTGCCAGTAAGCGGGACAGTACAACTGGAAACACCATATATTTT. The encoded protein is CASKRDSTTGNTIYF.

The chain employs TRBV21-1 and TRBJ2-1; TRBD1, as called in the table, went unchecked against the DNA. TRBV21-1 is a known pseudogene. The CDR3 has 14 amino acids. CDR3 protein: CASPPTGCYNEQFF. The CDR3 region has the DNA TGTGCCAGCCCACCGACAGGATGCTACAATGAGCAGTTCTTC.

The chain is built from TRBV6-5 and TRBJ1-2, with D hard to call. This CDR3 contains 14 residues. Germline V gives CDR1 MNHEY, CDR2 SVGAGI. V gave up 0 bases and J gave up 4 bases, with 9 bases separating them. DNA of the CDR3: TGTGCCAGCAGTTACTCGAAACACCCCTATGGCTACACCTTC. Translation: CASSYSKHPYGYTF.

This clone was detected once. The chain links TRBV6-5 to TRBJ2-1; 7 bases match TRBD2. CDR3 length: 12 residues. V was pared by 7 bases and J by 7 bases, with 4 bases of the junction left unmatched. Per germline, CDR1 MNHEY and CDR2 SVGAGI. The CDR3 nucleotides are TGTGCCAGCAACAAAGCGGGGAATGAGCAGTTCTTC. This sequence encodes CASNKAGNEQFF.

In the case of this clone: This specimen includes other DNA sequences encoding the same CDR3. The chain recombines TRBV2 with TRBJ1-5; TRBD1 is a possible D gene (6 bases). V was pared by 6 bases and J by 1 base, with 10 bases between. Germline V gene sequence: CDR1 SNHLY, CDR2 FYNNEI. This CDR3 has 14 amino acids. For the CDR3, the DNA is TGTGCCAGCAGGGTTGACAGGAGCAATCAGCCCCAGCATTTT. Translating gives CASRVDRSNQPQHF.

The chain uses TRBV6-1 and TRBJ2-7; D perhaps matches TRBD1 (5 bases). This CDR3 has 13 amino acids. The germline V and J ends were trimmed by 5 bases and 0 bases, with 8 bases remaining between them. Germline CDR1 reads MNHNS; CDR2 reads SASEGT. Written as DNA, the CDR3 is TGTGCCAGCAGTTATGGGGCCTCCTACGAGCAGTACTTC. It is translated as CASSYGASYEQYF.

V usage is TRBV21-1 and J usage is TRBJ2-3; TRBD2 is the table's D call, not checked against the DNA. TRBV21-1 is given as a pseudogene. The CDR3 loop spans 14 amino acids. As DNA, the CDR3 is TGTGCCAGCACCTCTAGCGGGAGCACAGATACGCAGTATTTT. This codes for CASTSSGSTDTQYF.

This sequence joins TRBV5-1 and TRBJ1-1, with a weak D call TRBD1 (6 bases). The CDR3 extends over 15 amino acids. V shed 4 bases and J shed 5 bases, with 18 bases lying between them. Germline loops: CDR1 SGHRS, CDR2 YFSETQ. CDR3 residues: CASSTRGAWGTEAFF. Here the CDR3 DNA reads TGCGCCAGCAGCACCCGGGGGGCCTGGGGGACTGAAGCTTTCTTT.

The table lists this clone with a few counts. The rearrangement uses TRBV11-2 and TRBJ2-3; the D is unclear. Trimming took off 0 bases at V and 0 bases at J, with 4 bases between the two ends. CDR3 length: 14 residues. Germline lookup yields CDR1 SGHAT and CDR2 FQNNGV. The CDR3, as DNA: TGTGCCAGCAGCTTAGATCTGAGCACAGATACGCAGTATTTT. This gives the protein CASSLDLSTDTQYF.

This rearrangement joins TRBV5-1 to TRBJ1-3; possibly TRBD1 for D (5 bases). V shed 0 bases and J shed 2 bases, with 9 bases lying between them. CDR3 length: 15 amino acids. Germline assignment: CDR1 SGHRS and CDR2 YFSETQ. In DNA, the CDR3 is TGCGCCAGCAGCTTGGGCCCGGGGGCTGGAAACACCATATATTTT. This translates into CASSLGPGAGNTIYF.

The chain couples TRBV19 to TRBJ1-4; TRBD1 matches at 9 bases. V shed 5 bases and J 5 bases; nucleotides not matched to a gene: 6. Germline CDR1 and CDR2: LNHDA and SQIVND (reference sequence). The CDR3 runs to 15 residues. Written as DNA, the CDR3 is TGTGCCAGTAGTGAACGACAGGGGGAAAATGAAAAACTGTTTTTT. Protein: CASSERQGENEKLFF.

The chain carries TRBV19 and TRBJ1-2; no reliable D call. There are 16 residues in the CDR3. Germline CDR1 LNHDA, CDR2 SQIVND (reference sequence). V dropped 1 base and J dropped 2 bases, with 14 bases sitting between them. The CDR3 here is CASSIGRTALNYGYTF. For the CDR3, the DNA is TGTGCCAGTAGTATAGGCCGGACCGCGCTGAACTATGGCTACACCTTC.

CDR3: CASSFAGLGDYEQYF. CDR3 DNA sequence: TGTGCCAGCAGCTTTGCCGGACTAGGTGACTACGAGCAGTACTTC. The J gene is TRBJ2-7, the V gene TRBV3-1 (or the pseudogene TRBV3-2), with 7 bases identical to TRBD2. V lost 5 bases to trimming and J lost 3 bases; unmatched junction nucleotides: 10. CDR1 is LGHDT, CDR2 YNNKEL, per germline (reference sequence). The CDR3 has 15 amino acids.

The chain joins TRBV13 to TRBJ1-6; no clear D gene. The CDR3 contains 15 residues. Germline V gene sequence: CDR1 PRHDT, CDR2 FYEKMQ (reference sequence). Trimming stripped 3 bases from V and 6 bases from J, with 12 bases between. CDR3 sequence reads: CASSFSAVFNSPLHF. CDR3 nucleotides: TGTGCCAGCAGCTTTTCCGCAGTATTTAATTCACCCCTCCACTTT. Supplemented by reference TRBV13 and TRBJ1-6, the full variable domain reads AAGVIQSPRHLIKEKRETATLKCYPIPRHDTVYWYQQGPGQDPQFLISFYEKMQSDKGSIPDRFSAQQFSDYHSELNMSSLELGDSALYFCASSFSAVFNSPLHFGNGTRLTVT.

J is TRBJ2-3 and V is TRBV11-3; 11 bases agree with TRBD2. V lost 4 bases, J lost 2 bases, and 5 bases stayed unmatched. Germline CDR1 reads SGHNT; CDR2 reads YENEEA. CDR3 length equals 16 residues. The CDR3 here is CASSYKLAGVTDTQYF. The CDR3 DNA reads TGTGCCAGCAGCTACAAACTAGCGGGAGTCACAGATACGCAGTATTTT.

Only one count was recorded for this clone. This chain connects TRBV9 to TRBJ1-6; a weak D match, TRBD1 (5 bases). Germline CDR1 is SGDLS and CDR2 is YYNGEE. The V end lost 0 bases, the J end lost 7 bases, and 11 bases lay between the germline ends. This CDR3 is 15 amino acids long. The CDR3 coding sequence is TGTGCCAGCAGCGTAGGACGGGGCAGAAATTCACCCCTCCACTTT. Translated, it gives CASSVGRGRNSPLHF.

This chain links TRBV19 with TRBJ1-1; TRBD1 might be the D (6 bases). Per the germline V gene, CDR1 is LNHDA and CDR2 is SQIVND (reference sequence). The CDR3 spans 14 residues. V lost 9 bases and J 0 bases, leaving 14 bases between the germline ends. The CDR3 here is CARDRRTLNTEAFF. The CDR3 nucleotides are TGTGCCAGAGACAGGCGGACCTTGAACACTGAAGCTTTCTTT.

The chain carries TRBV5-1 and TRBJ1-6, with D tentatively TRBD1 (6 bases). V was trimmed by 0 bases and J by 3 bases, leaving 10 bases between them. Germline-derived CDR1 and CDR2 are SGHRS and YFSETQ. The CDR3 has 16 residues. The CDR3 loop reads CASSLEQGLYNSPLHF. The CDR3 DNA sequence: TGCGCCAGCAGCTTGGAACAGGGTCTCTATAATTCACCCCTCCACTTT.

This chain uses TRBV28 with TRBJ2-5, with TRBD2 matching over 10 bases. V gave up 1 base and J gave up 2 bases; unmatched junction bases: 16. The CDR3 extends over 20 amino acids. Germline assignment: CDR1 MDHEN and CDR2 SYDVKM. CDR3 protein: CASSLSLAGVGLRLQETQYF. The CDR3 coding sequence is TGTGCCAGCAGTTTATCTCTAGCGGGGGTTGGGTTACGATTACAAGAGACCCAGTACTTC. Using reference TRBV28 and TRBJ2-5 for the parts outside the CDR3, the full variable domain is DVKVTQSSRYLVKRTGEKVFLECVQDMDHENMFWYRQDPGLGLRLIYFSYDVKMKEKGDIPEGYSVSREKKERFSLILESASTNQTSMYLCASSLSLAGVGLRLQETQYFGPGTRLLVL.

For the CDR3, the DNA is TGTGCCAGCAGGGGTTCTGGGGCAGCCAATGAGCAGTTCTTC. It yields the protein CASRGSGAANEQFF. The V and J genes are TRBV25-1 and TRBJ2-1; possible D gene TRBD1, 5 bases. Trimming stripped 6 bases from V and 6 bases from J, with 15 bases between. The germline V gene encodes CDR1 MGHDK and CDR2 SYGVNS. CDR3 size: 14 residues. Full variable domain (rest looked up from reference TRBV25-1 and TRBJ2-1): EADIYQTPRYLVIGTGKKITLECSQTMGHDKMYWYQQDPGMELHLIHYSYGVNSTEKGDLSSESTVSRIRTEHFPLTLESARPSHTSQYLCASRGSGAANEQFFGPGTRLTVL.

The chain is built from TRBV5-4 and TRBJ2-7; D perhaps matches TRBD1 (6 bases). This CDR3 comprises 15 residues. Trimming took 4 bases from V and 5 from J, leaving 19 bases between them. Germline loops: CDR1 SGHNT, CDR2 YYREEE (reference sequence). The CDR3 coding sequence is TGTGCCAGCAGCACCGATCAGGGGATCACCAACGAGCAGTACTTC. Its translation is CASSTDQGITNEQYF. The full variable domain, in which reference TRBV5-4 and TRBJ2-7 provide the parts outside the CDR3, is ETGVTQSPTHLIKTRGQQVTLRCSSQSGHNTVSWYQQALGQGPQFIFQYYREEENGRGNFPPRFSGLQFPNYSSELNVNALELDDSALYLCASSTDQGITNEQYFGPGTRLTVT.